Each of the 31 T cell receptor beta chains below was sequenced from the same sample in a study of shared clonotypes between healthy human individuals. Assay: immunoSEQ multiplex PCR; the TCRdb copy retains only in-frame clones and omits some. The sample lists about 380,000 clones, around 96% occurring once. Source material: memory CD8+ T cells sorted from blood. Subset specified: CD45RO+ cells pooled with CCR7-negative TemRA cells. All receptors derive from a man aged 25-45 years in good health.

The chain links TRBV5-8 to TRBJ1-2; D might be TRBD1 (6 bases). Germline loops: CDR1 SGHTS, CDR2 YDEGEE. Trimming shortened V by 2 bases and J by 0 bases, and 8 bases separated the two germline ends. The CDR3 covers 14 residues. This chain's CDR3 is CASSFRDTNYGYTF. The CDR3 DNA reads TGTGCCAGCAGCTTTCGGGACACTAACTATGGCTACACCTTC.

V is TRBV5-4 and J is TRBJ2-3; D assignment may be TRBD1 or TRBD2 (5 bases each). This CDR3 is 17 amino acids long. CDR1 is SGHNT, CDR2 YYREEE, per germline (reference sequence). Trimming took off 5 bases at V and 2 bases at J, with 21 bases between the two ends. The CDR3 DNA is TGTGCCAGCAGTTCCCTCGGCCGGGACGGTACCACAGATACGCAGTATTTT. Its translation is CASSSLGRDGTTDTQYF.

In its sample, this clone was seen once. The chain recombines TRBV7-2 with TRBJ2-7; weak D call: TRBD2 (6 bases). V lost 10 bases and J 3 bases, leaving 19 bases between the germline ends. Per germline, CDR1 SGHTA and CDR2 FQGNSA. There are 14 residues in the CDR3. The DNA of the CDR3 is TGTGCCACCGTCGCGGCCGGGAGCGGCTACGAGCAGTACTTC. Its protein is CATVAAGSGYEQYF.

This clone was counted once. This sequence joins TRBV6-1 and TRBJ2-7; no reliable D call. CDR3 size: 12 residues. Germline CDR1 is MNHNS and CDR2 is SASEGT. V dropped 6 bases and J dropped 7 bases, with 13 bases sitting between them. CDR3 bases: TGTGCCAGCAGAAACTGGTCATCTGAGCAGTACTTC. Translating it yields CASRNWSSEQYF.

V usage is TRBV7-2 and J usage is TRBJ2-5; D unresolved. V lost 1 base to trimming and J lost 5 bases, with 5 bases between them. There are 12 residues in the CDR3. Germline CDR1 is SGHTA and CDR2 is FQGNSA. CDR3 bases: TGTGCCAGCAGCTTAGGGTGGGAGACCCAGTACTTC. Protein product: CASSLGWETQYF.

The chain links TRBV19 to TRBJ1-1; D might be TRBD1 (6 bases). Trimming took off 11 bases at V and 0 bases at J, with 13 bases between the two ends. This CDR3 is built from 13 residues. Germline CDR1 and CDR2: LNHDA and SQIVND (reference sequence). The CDR3 DNA reads TGTGCCTGTGGACAGTACATGAACACTGAAGCTTTCTTT. Translating it yields CACGQYMNTEAFF.

Only one count was recorded for this clone. CDR3 in amino acids: CASSGWGPSGANTGELFF. The CDR3 nucleotides read TGTGCCAGCAGTGGGTGGGGTCCTAGCGGAGCGAACACCGGGGAGCTGTTTTTT. The chain carries TRBV2 and TRBJ2-2, with 7 bases fitting TRBD2. Germline CDR1 is SNHLY and CDR2 is FYNNEI. The CDR3 has 18 amino acids. V was clipped by 4 bases and J by 0 bases; unmatched bases: 11. Together with reference TRBV2 and TRBJ2-2, the CDR3 gives the full variable domain: EPEVTQTPSHQVTQMGQEVILRCVPISNHLYFYWYRQILGQKVEFLVSFYNNEISEKSEIFDDQFSVERPDGSNFTLKIRSTKLEDSAMYFCASSGWGPSGANTGELFFGEGSRLTVL.

The chain links TRBV5-6 to TRBJ2-7; 10 bases map to TRBD1. CDR1 is SGHDT, CDR2 YYEEEE, per germline. J lost 2 bases, V lost 4 bases, and 3 bases had no gene match. The CDR3 has 14 amino acids. The chain's CDR3 is CASSPGTGAYEQYF. The CDR3 DNA follows: TGTGCCAGCAGCCCGGGGACAGGGGCCTACGAGCAGTACTTC.

The chain joins TRBV9 to TRBJ2-1; weak D call: TRBD1 (6 bases). The V gene's germline CDR1 is SGDLS and CDR2 YYNGEE. CDR3 length: 16 residues. Trimming took off 1 base at V and 3 bases at J, with 14 bases between the two ends. CDR3 residues: CASSVQGPALYNEQFF. The CDR3 nucleotides are TGTGCCAGCAGCGTACAGGGGCCTGCTCTCTACAATGAGCAGTTCTTC.

The chain recombines TRBV28 with TRBJ2-7; D uncertain. The CDR3 is 13 amino acids. V was cut by 6 bases and J by 3 bases, with 12 bases left in between. Germline V gives CDR1 MDHEN, CDR2 SYDVKM. The CDR3 loop reads CASRAWQDYEQYF. The DNA of the CDR3 is TGTGCCAGCAGGGCATGGCAGGACTACGAGCAGTACTTC.

The chain employs TRBV19 and TRBJ2-3, with TRBD1 as a possible D gene (6 bases). This CDR3 spans 16 amino acids. Per the germline V gene, CDR1 is LNHDA and CDR2 is SQIVND (reference sequence). The V end lost 5 bases, the J end lost 1 base, and 16 bases lay between the germline ends. The CDR3 here is CASSLDRLGGTDTQYF. In DNA form, the CDR3 reads TGTGCCAGTAGTCTCGACAGGCTGGGGGGCACAGATACGCAGTATTTT.

The chain combines TRBV7-9 with TRBJ2-2; tentative D call: TRBD2 (5 bases). Trimming removed 5 bases at V and 5 bases at J, with 9 bases between. Germline V CDR1 and CDR2: SEHNR, FQNEAQ (reference sequence). The CDR3 covers 13 residues. Written as DNA, the CDR3 is TGTGCCAGCAGCGGGAGTCGGACCGGGGAGCTGTTTTTT. It translates to CASSGSRTGELFF.

This rearrangement joins TRBV27 to TRBJ2-7, with D possibly being TRBD1 or TRBD2 (6 bases each). Germline V gene sequence: CDR1 MNHEY, CDR2 SMNVEV (reference sequence). The CDR3 has 14 amino acids. Trimming cost V 4 bases and J 2 bases, with 12 bases left between them. For the CDR3, the DNA is TGTGCCAGCAGTTCCCGGGGGCGCCCCTACGAGCAGTACTTC. Protein sequence: CASSSRGRPYEQYF.

The chain carries TRBV4-2 and TRBJ2-5; TRBD1 aligns across 12 bases. Germline CDR1 is LGHNA and CDR2 is YNFKEQ. V shed 3 bases, J shed 5 bases, and the junction held 4 bases outside the gene matches. This CDR3 is 15 amino acids long. CDR3 loop: CASSHWDRGRETQYF. DNA for the CDR3: TGTGCCAGCAGCCACTGGGACAGGGGGCGGGAGACCCAGTACTTC.

The V and J genes are TRBV5-1 and TRBJ2-1; 8 positions agree with TRBD2. Germline V gene data show CDR1 as SGHRS and CDR2 as YFSETQ. CDR3 length equals 16 residues. V was pared by 0 bases and J by 4 bases, with 6 bases of the junction left unmatched. Written as DNA, the CDR3 is TGCGCCAGCAGCTTGGGGGGCGGGAGGTTATACAATGAGCAGTTCTTC. Its translation is CASSLGGGRLYNEQFF. Together with reference TRBV5-1 and TRBJ2-1, the CDR3 gives the full variable domain: KAGVTQTPRYLIKTRGQQVTLSCSPISGHRSVSWYQQTPGQGLQFLFEYFSETQRNKGNFPGRFSGRQFSNSRSEMNVSTLELGDSALYLCASSLGGGRLYNEQFFGPGTRLTVL.

The chain employs TRBV2 and TRBJ1-5; D unresolved. The CDR3 sequence is 14 residues long. Germline V lookup: CDR1 SNHLY, CDR2 FYNNEI. Between the trimmed V and J ends, which lost 2 bases and 0 bases, there was a span of 5 bases. Here the CDR3 DNA reads TGTGCCAGCAGTGAAATTCGTAGCAATCAGCCCCAGCATTTT. This gives the protein CASSEIRSNQPQHF.

V is TRBV28 and J is TRBJ2-7; 11 bases line up with TRBD2. V lost 7 bases to trimming and J lost 2 bases; unmatched junction nucleotides: 7. The CDR3 length is 15 residues. The germline gives CDR1 MDHEN, CDR2 SYDVKM. The CDR3 nucleotides read TGTGCCAGCAACCCTGGGACTAGCGGAACCTACGAGCAGTACTTC. Its protein is CASNPGTSGTYEQYF.

The chain uses TRBV28 and TRBJ2-2, with D possibly being TRBD1 (6 bases). Germline CDR1 reads MDHEN; CDR2 reads SYDVKM. V was cut by 9 bases and J by 3 bases, with 23 bases left in between. The CDR3 runs to 17 residues. CDR3 residues: CARHPRQALTDTGELFF. The CDR3 bases are TGTGCCAGACACCCCCGACAGGCTCTTACTGACACCGGGGAGCTGTTTTTT.

The chain recombines TRBV28 with TRBJ2-7; 10 positions agree with TRBD2. The CDR3 is 16 amino acids. V shed 3 bases, J shed 6 bases, and the junction held 11 bases outside the gene matches. Germline V gene lookup returns CDR1 MDHEN and CDR2 SYDVKM. CDR3 DNA: TGTGCCAGCAGTTTGGAGGGAGCGGGAGGGCCGTTCGAGCAGTACTTC. This encodes CASSLEGAGGPFEQYF.

The chain couples TRBV5-6 to TRBJ2-7, with D unclear. CDR1 is SGHDT and CDR2 is YYEEEE in the germline V gene. The CDR3 runs to 11 residues. Trimming removed 2 bases from V and 4 bases from J, with 4 bases in between. The CDR3 DNA follows: TGTGCCAGCAGCTTCGGATACGAGCAGTACTTC. It specifies CASSFGYEQYF.

The chain is built from TRBV15 and TRBJ2-5, with 8 bases that match TRBD2. V was pared by 3 bases and J by 4 bases, with 4 bases of the junction left unmatched. CDR3 length: 14 residues. Looked up from germline, CDR1 is LNHNV and CDR2 is YYDKDF (reference sequence). In nucleotides, the CDR3 is TGTGCCACCAGCAGGAGCCTAGCGGGAGAGACCCAGTACTTC. This sequence encodes CATSRSLAGETQYF.

This sequence joins TRBV10-1 and TRBJ2-3; a possible D gene is TRBD1 (5 bases). This CDR3 has 13 residues. In germline, CDR1 is WNHNN, CDR2 SYGVQD (reference sequence). Trimming cost V 7 bases and J 4 bases, with 12 bases left between them. CDR3 sequence (DNA): TGCGCCAGCAAGCAGGGTAAATCAGATACGCAGTATTTT. It codes for CASKQGKSDTQYF.

The chain links TRBV10-3 to TRBJ2-5, with a possible D match to TRBD2 (6 bases). Trimming left V 8 bases short and J 2 bases short, with 15 bases between. CDR3 length: 14 residues. Germline CDR1 reads ENHRY; CDR2 reads SYGVKD. The CDR3 coding sequence is TGTGCCATCCCGGAGGGACGCTGGCAAGAGACCCAGTACTTC. This codes for CAIPEGRWQETQYF.

V is TRBV2 and J is TRBJ2-3; D ambiguous. CDR1 is SNHLY and CDR2 is FYNNEI in the germline V gene. CDR3 length: 10 residues. V gave up 4 bases and J gave up 6 bases, with 2 bases separating them. CDR3 bases: TGTGCCAGCAGTGGGGATACGCAGTATTTT. It specifies CASSGDTQYF.

The chain employs TRBV25-1 and TRBJ2-1; TRBD2 matches at 10 bases. The CDR3 is 17 amino acids. CDR1 and CDR2 from the germline V gene are MGHDK and SYGVNS. The trim removed 2 bases at V and 4 bases at J, leaving 8 bases unmatched. The CDR3 nucleotides read TGTGCCAGCAGTGAAAGGGCTAGCGGGAGTAGGTACAATGAGCAGTTCTTC. Amino acid sequence: CASSERASGSRYNEQFF. The complete variable domain, with remaining parts taken from reference TRBV25-1 and TRBJ2-1, reads EADIYQTPRYLVIGTGKKITLECSQTMGHDKMYWYQQDPGMELHLIHYSYGVNSTEKGDLSSESTVSRIRTEHFPLTLESARPSHTSQYLCASSERASGSRYNEQFFGPGTRLTVL.

J is TRBJ1-2 and V is TRBV5-6; the D gene is possibly TRBD1 (6 bases). Germline loops: CDR1 SGHDT, CDR2 YYEEEE. CDR3 size: 14 residues. Trimming took 4 bases from V and 7 from J, leaving 17 bases between them. This CDR3 reads CASSPERGRGGYTF. CDR3 sequence (DNA): TGTGCCAGCAGCCCAGAGCGGGGGCGCGGTGGCTACACCTTC.

As for this clone: Other DNA sequences of this sample code for an identical CDR3. The chain combines TRBV5-1 with TRBJ1-1; perhaps TRBD1 as D (5 bases). The CDR3 is made up of 13 amino acids. The germline gives CDR1 SGHRS, CDR2 YFSETQ. Trimming removed 1 base from V and 2 bases from J, with 6 bases in between. CDR3 in DNA: TGCGCCAGCAGCTTGAGGGGAAACACTGAAGCTTTCTTT. Translated, it gives CASSLRGNTEAFF.

V gene TRBV5-5 combines with J gene TRBJ1-1; D might be TRBD1 (5 bases). Germline CDR1 is SGHKS and CDR2 is YYEKEE (reference sequence). Trimming took off 4 bases at V and 1 base at J, with 5 bases between the two ends. CDR3 length: 12 amino acids. Here the CDR3 reads CASSGQNTEAFF. DNA for the CDR3: TGTGCCAGCAGCGGACAGAACACTGAAGCTTTCTTT.

This sequence joins TRBV29-1 and TRBJ1-2; D remains unclear. From germline, CDR1 is SQVTM and CDR2 ANQGSEA. With 7 bases removed from V and 2 bases from J, the gap between germline ends came to 11 bases. The CDR3 is made up of 12 amino acids. CDR3 coding DNA: TGCAGCGCCGTGGGCGCAAACTATGGCTACACCTTC. This encodes CSAVGANYGYTF.

This clone occurred once. The J gene is TRBJ2-5, the V gene TRBV5-3; unclear D gene. TRBV5-3 is identified as an open reading frame with a role that is uncertain. This CDR3 is built from 11 residues. Between the trimmed V and J ends, which lost 7 bases and 5 bases, there was a span of 9 bases. The DNA of the CDR3 is TGTGCCAGACGGATTGATGAGACCCAGTACTTC. Its translation is CARRIDETQYF.

This clone occurred once. This sequence joins TRBV5-4 and TRBJ2-1; 8 bases are a match to TRBD2. Germline-derived CDR1 and CDR2 are SGHNT and YYREEE (reference sequence). V gave up 4 bases and J gave up 7 bases; unmatched junction bases: 10. This CDR3 is 15 amino acids long. CDR3 DNA sequence: TGTGCCAGCAGCCCCATCAGCGGGAGAGCGAATGAGCAGTTCTTC. Amino acid sequence: CASSPISGRANEQFF.